This T cell receptor beta chain derives from a study of control samples from healthy donors and cancer patients. The data were produced by immunoSEQ multiplex PCR, yet TCRdb's version contains in-frame clones alone and is incomplete. Here the sample spans around 170,000 clones, around nine tenths being singletons. The CDR3 is 15 amino acids. Germline V gene lookup returns CDR1 SGHRS and CDR2 YFSETQ. Between the trimmed V and J ends, which lost 2 bases and 0 bases, there was a span of 9 bases. This sequence originates from a young woman in good health. Sequencing was performed on blood. The V gene is TRBV5-1, the J gene TRBJ2-4; weak D call: TRBD1 (5 bases). CDR3 protein: CASSFQGVAKNIQYF. As DNA, the CDR3 is TGCGCCAGCAGCTTCCAGGGTGTAGCCAAAAACATTCAGTACTTC.